The T cell receptor beta chain described here comes from a study of cytomegalovirus exposure and HLA in healthy donors. V gave up 3 bases and J gave up 5 bases, with 12 bases separating them. The CDR3 is 14 amino acids. CDR1 is SGHDT, CDR2 YYEEEE, per germline. It was with 60 Vbeta and 13 Jbeta primers that the PCR ran. TCRdb's copy holds only in-frame clones and misses some; the assay was immunoSEQ multiplex PCR. The table has 99,000 or so clones, around 72% seen once. This clone has only a few counts. Its antigen is unknown. The study's findings and limits: Several top significant clusters appeared, in a later analysis, to be linked to common viral pathogens.

The sample comprised PBMCs. This rearrangement joins TRBV5-6 to TRBJ1-5; the D gene is possibly TRBD1 (6 bases). The TCR was taken from a man aged 25-45 years in good health and CMV-seronegative. CDR3 amino acids: CASSYQGRDQPQHF. CDR3 nucleotide sequence: TGTGCCAGCAGCTACCAGGGGAGAGATCAGCCCCAGCATTTT.